This T cell receptor beta chain derives from a study of identical twins (dated by TCRdb to the mid-2010s). Describing the broader study: The study deep-sequenced TCR alpha and beta repertoires from monozygotic twins, unrelated adults of various ages and cord blood to test whether fetal clonotypes persist. Replicate twin experiments were performed at different times using different library preparation protocols to rule out contamination. The full study reports these points: Fewer insertions were carried by abundant cord blood beta clonotypes, a similar but weaker trend appeared in young adult naive repertoires, and no such trend appeared in memory repertoires. Zero-insertion analyses could be partly confounded by invariant T cells such as MAIT and iNKT, although diverse VJ usage argued against such confounding for most clonotypes. Compared with coincidental sharing between unrelated individuals, out-of-frame TCR alpha sequences shared between twins showed an excess of sequences with low generation probability. In monozygotic twins, out-of-frame TCR alpha sharing was systematically underestimated by recombination models, although the models agreed with sharing between unrelated individuals. Conclusions relied on cross-sectional statistical analysis, since the same donors could not be followed over many years. Excess twin sharing in beta out-of-frame sequences was weaker because fewer shared sequences lowered the signal-to-noise ratio.

Only healthy Caucasian donors were included. Using Miltenyi CD45RO+ enrichment and human naive T-cell isolation kits, memory (CD45RO+) and naive T cells were isolated from PBMC. Deletion took 7 bases off V and 2 bases off J, with a span of 16 bases between the germline ends. The CDR3 spans 14 residues, from the cysteine through the phenylalanine. Only the CDR3 DNA is retained, 42 bases long and in frame from the first base. The germline V gene (reference sequence) sets CDR1 to DFQATT and CDR2 to SNEGSKA. About this clonotype itself: Its antigen target is currently unknown. Nothing much larger sits one base from this clone, and base qualities are not available.

The protocol used for the library was 5' RACE. Sequencing instrument: Illumina HiSeq 2000. A universal primer binding site was added through template switching, and the final cDNA carried a unique molecular identifier so that TCR cDNA molecules could be counted accurately. Specific primers in the conserved constant-segment region were used to synthesize first-strand cDNA for TCR alpha and beta chains. Each cDNA library was double barcoded, with a SMART-Mk sample barcode plus Illumina barcodes, to control for contamination. Two successive PCR steps introduced TruSeq adapter sequences along with Illumina sample barcodes. The TCR alpha and beta cDNA libraries were sequenced on the Illumina HiSeq platform using custom primers. Concerning the study's data processing: Unique molecular identifiers were extracted from raw reads with MiGEC, and CDR3 positions were determined with MiXCR. Recombination models were inferred per individual with the repgenHMM and IGoR tools using an EM algorithm. The analysis of shared clonotypes was done with the tcR package in R, with sharing normalized by the product of cloneset sizes. Out-of-frame nonproductive sequences were analyzed to study raw recombination free of thymic and clonal selection effects. TCRdb's own reprocessing of the public reads used fastp at Q25 and MiXCR and kept productive beta chains. Every entry covers one CDR3 protein and lists the most common genes and DNA from its rows. For this entry, the V and J calls and clone size follow TCRdb and not the study's own pipeline. The sample table contains some 96,000 distinct CDR3 sequences; only one count was recorded for around 5.5% of them. Of the sample, around 12% falls within the top ten clones.

The sequence was collected from a woman in her forties or fifties in good health. The source material was memory T cells sorted from blood. The sample's cell subset or site label, decoded: CD45RO+ enriched T cells. Here the chain combines TRBV20-1 and TRBJ2-3; no D segment can be confidently identified. CDR3 sequence: CSGHSSGPTDTQYF. DNA sequence: TGCAGTGGCCATTCTTCCGGGCCCACAGATACGCAGTATTTT.